Shown below are 31 T cell receptor beta chains from a single sample sequenced in a study of blood T cell repertoires in COVID-19. The assay was immunoSEQ multiplex PCR, and TCRdb's table has in-frame clones only and misses some. The sample lists fewer than 500,000 clones; just over 85% were seen once. Sequences were obtained from peripheral blood. These receptor sequences come from a woman under 40 with active or convalescent COVID-19.

The chain joins TRBV19 to TRBJ1-2; maybe TRBD1 (5 bases). Trimming stripped 8 bases from V and 2 bases from J, with 15 bases between. The germline gives CDR1 LNHDA, CDR2 SQIVND (reference sequence). The CDR3 has 14 residues. CDR3 nucleotides: TGTGCCAGTTCCGCAGGGTTGGGGAACTATGGCTACACCTTC. Its protein product is CASSAGLGNYGYTF.

J is TRBJ2-3 and V is TRBV6-5, with D maybe TRBD1 (5 bases). In germline, CDR1 is MNHEY, CDR2 SVGAGI. Deletions cut 2 bases from V and 2 bases from J, with 11 bases between. There are 15 residues in the CDR3. Here the CDR3 DNA reads TGTGCCAGCAGTTACGGGTGGGGCGACACAGATACGCAGTATTTT. The encoded protein is CASSYGWGDTDTQYF.

A few counts support this clone. V gene TRBV25-1 combines with J gene TRBJ2-1; no clear D. CDR1 is MGHDK and CDR2 is SYGVNS in the germline V gene. V shed 4 bases and J shed 0 bases, with 10 bases lying between them. The CDR3 is 15 residues long. CDR3 nucleotides: TGTGCCAGCAGTGGCAGTTACAACTCCTACAATGAGCAGTTCTTC. It translates to CASSGSYNSYNEQFF. The full variable domain, with the rest looked up from reference TRBV25-1 and TRBJ2-1, is EADIYQTPRYLVIGTGKKITLECSQTMGHDKMYWYQQDPGMELHLIHYSYGVNSTEKGDLSSESTVSRIRTEHFPLTLESARPSHTSQYLCASSGSYNSYNEQFFGPGTRLTVL.

The chain combines TRBV5-4 with TRBJ2-3; weak D call: TRBD1 (6 bases). The CDR3 runs to 15 residues. Trimming shortened V by 4 bases and J by 7 bases, and 19 bases separated the two germline ends. Germline CDR1 reads SGHNT; CDR2 reads YYREEE (reference sequence). CDR3 region: CASSAGTNAYHTQYF. DNA for the CDR3: TGTGCCAGCAGCGCCGGGACAAACGCCTACCATACGCAGTATTTT. The complete variable domain, with remaining parts taken from reference TRBV5-4 and TRBJ2-3, reads ETGVTQSPTHLIKTRGQQVTLRCSSQSGHNTVSWYQQALGQGPQFIFQYYREEENGRGNFPPRFSGLQFPNYSSELNVNALELDDSALYLCASSAGTNAYHTQYFGPGTRLTVL.

The chain links TRBV2 to TRBJ1-1; D is undetermined. Between the trimmed V and J ends, which lost 6 bases and 1 base, there was a span of 12 bases. The CDR3 is made up of 14 amino acids. CDR1 is SNHLY and CDR2 is FYNNEI in the germline V gene. The CDR3 reads CASSLSGRNTEAFF. The CDR3 DNA reads as TGTGCCAGCAGCCTCTCTGGCAGGAACACTGAAGCTTTCTTT.

The chain couples TRBV4-1 to TRBJ2-3; D unresolved. V lost 0 bases, J lost 1 base, and 11 bases lay in between. The length of the CDR3 is 16 residues. CDR1 is MGHRA, CDR2 YSYEKL, per germline. DNA for the CDR3: TGCGCCAGCAGCCAAGATGGTTGGGCAGGCACAGATACGCAGTATTTT. Encoded protein: CASSQDGWAGTDTQYF.

The chain is built from TRBV19 and TRBJ1-4; perhaps TRBD1 as D (6 bases). V dropped 9 bases and J dropped 4 bases, with 12 bases sitting between them. Germline-derived CDR1 and CDR2 are LNHDA and SQIVND (reference sequence). CDR3 size: 13 residues. DNA for the CDR3: TGTGCCAGCACAGGGAGAGGTAATGAAAAACTGTTTTTT. It is translated as CASTGRGNEKLFF.

The sample holds a few counts of this clone. The chain links TRBV5-4 to TRBJ2-2; D is perhaps TRBD1 (5 bases). Germline CDR1 reads SGHNT; CDR2 reads YYREEE (reference sequence). V was trimmed by 0 bases and J by 1 base, leaving 13 bases between them. The CDR3 runs 17 residues. This chain's CDR3 is CASSLESTGRNTGELFF. CDR3 DNA: TGTGCCAGCAGCTTGGAAAGCACAGGAAGGAACACCGGGGAGCTGTTTTTT.

This clone was observed a handful of times. J is TRBJ2-5 and V is TRBV4-2, with 14 bases lining up with TRBD2. Trimming took 5 bases from V and 5 from J; bases not matched to a gene: 4. This CDR3 has 15 residues. The germline gives CDR1 LGHNA, CDR2 YNFKEQ. The CDR3 is CASSKTSGGAETQYF. DNA of the CDR3: TGTGCCAGCAGCAAGACTAGCGGGGGGGCTGAGACCCAGTACTTC.

V usage is TRBV5-1 and J usage is TRBJ1-4, with TRBD1 as a possible D gene (5 bases). Trimming cost V 4 bases and J 8 bases, with 15 bases left between them. This CDR3 has 14 amino acids. The V gene's germline CDR1 is SGHRS and CDR2 YFSETQ. This chain's CDR3 is CASSPGGAEEKLFF. Written as DNA, the CDR3 is TGCGCCAGCAGCCCAGGAGGGGCAGAGGAAAAACTGTTTTTT.

V usage is TRBV4-1 and J usage is TRBJ2-6; perhaps TRBD1 as D (6 bases). Germline assignment: CDR1 MGHRA and CDR2 YSYEKL. CDR3 length equals 19 residues. Trimming cost V 1 base and J 2 bases, with 18 bases left between them. The CDR3 DNA sequence: TGCGCCAGCAGCCAAGGACCGGGACAAACTCTCCCTGGGGCCAACGTCCTGACTTTC. Translated, it gives CASSQGPGQTLPGANVLTF.

The chain combines TRBV5-5 with TRBJ2-5, with 9 bases aligning to TRBD2. This CDR3 spans 14 amino acids. The germline V gene encodes CDR1 SGHKS and CDR2 YYEKEE (reference sequence). V shed 1 base and J 2 bases; nucleotides not matched to a gene: 0. CDR3 region: CASSLLAGQETQYF. In DNA form, the CDR3 reads TGTGCCAGCAGCTTGCTAGCGGGGCAAGAGACCCAGTACTTC. Full variable domain (rest looked up from reference TRBV5-5 and TRBJ2-5): DAGVTQSPTHLIKTRGQQVTLRCSPISGHKSVSWYQQVLGQGPQFIFQYYEKEERGRGNFPDRFSARQFPNYSSELNVNALLLGDSALYLCASSLLAGQETQYFGPGTRLLVL.

The rearrangement links TRBV27 to TRBJ2-7; D possibly corresponds to TRBD2 (5 bases). Germline CDR1 MNHEY, CDR2 SMNVEV (reference sequence). Deletions cut 8 bases from V and 4 bases from J, with 15 bases between. The CDR3 length is 13 residues. The CDR3: CASSRTVKYEQYF. CDR3 DNA: TGTGCCAGCTCTAGGACTGTGAAATACGAGCAGTACTTC.

The gene calls are TRBV15 and TRBJ1-4; 8 bases are a match to TRBD1. There are 19 residues in the CDR3. V gave up 1 base and J gave up 0 bases; unmatched junction bases: 10. From germline, CDR1 is LNHNV and CDR2 YYDKDF (reference sequence). DNA for the CDR3: TGTGCCACCAGCAGAGTTTGGGTCGGGACAGGTTCAACTAATGAAAAACTGTTTTTT. This sequence encodes CATSRVWVGTGSTNEKLFF.

This sequence joins TRBV6-4 and TRBJ2-7; TRBD2 matches at 10 bases. CDR1 is MRHNA and CDR2 is SNTAGT in the germline V gene. The CDR3 has 15 amino acids. The V and J ends lost 3 bases and 0 bases, in that order; junction bases with no gene match: 2. CDR3 sequence reads: CASSETSGTSYEQYF. CDR3 bases: TGTGCCAGCAGTGAAACTAGCGGGACCTCCTACGAGCAGTACTTC.

CDR3 amino acids: CASAPTVRDDQPQHF. CDR3 coding DNA: TGTGCTAGTGCCCCGACAGTCCGCGACGATCAGCCCCAGCATTTT. The chain joins TRBV12-5 to TRBJ1-5; D perhaps matches TRBD1 (5 bases). V lost 7 bases and J 5 bases, leaving 18 bases between the germline ends. Germline assignment: CDR1 LGHNT and CDR2 FRNRAP. This CDR3 is 15 amino acids long. Supplemented by reference TRBV12-5 and TRBJ1-5, the full variable domain reads DARVTQTPRHKVTEMGQEVTMRCQPILGHNTVFWYRQTMMQGLELLAYFRNRAPLDDSGMPKDRFSAEMPDATLATLKIQPSEPRDSAVYFCASAPTVRDDQPQHFGDGTRLSIL.

This clone was counted a few times. The J gene is TRBJ2-7, the V gene TRBV6-5; D gene ambiguous. This CDR3 comprises 11 residues. Germline lookup yields CDR1 MNHEY and CDR2 SVGAGI. Trimming took 6 bases from V and 7 from J, leaving 10 bases between them. CDR3 in DNA: TGTGCCAGCAGACAGATTCGGGAGCAGTACTTC. Encoded protein: CASRQIREQYF.

CDR3 sequence reads: CATSDPDRVDEQFF. The CDR3 nucleotides are TGTGCCACCAGTGATCCGGACAGGGTCGATGAGCAGTTCTTC. The V call is TRBV24-1, the J call TRBJ2-1; 8 nucleotides match TRBD1. Trimming at V came to 3 bases and at J to 8 bases, leaving 5 bases not matched to a gene. Germline CDR1 reads KGHDR; CDR2 reads SFDVKD. The CDR3 runs 14 residues.

Note on this clone: Other DNA sequences from this sample encode an identical CDR3 as well. The chain combines TRBV5-1 with TRBJ2-7; weak D call: TRBD2 (5 bases). Germline loops: CDR1 SGHRS, CDR2 YFSETQ. V lost 0 bases and J lost 4, with 8 bases in between. The CDR3 has 13 residues. The CDR3 loop is CASSLAGSYEQYF. CDR3 in DNA: TGCGCCAGCAGCTTGGCGGGATCTTACGAGCAGTACTTC.

The chain combines TRBV9 with TRBJ2-1, with 7 bases lining up with TRBD2. The CDR3 contains 18 residues. Germline V gives CDR1 SGDLS, CDR2 YYNGEE. After removal of 3 bases from V and 2 bases from J, the junction contained 14 bases not matched to a gene. CDR3 bases: TGTGCCAGCAGCGAACTAGCGACCTGGATAGGGGCCTACAATGAGCAGTTCTTC. Protein sequence: CASSELATWIGAYNEQFF.

This clone has only a few counts. The chain carries TRBV5-1 and TRBJ2-3; tentatively, D is TRBD2 (6 bases). The CDR3 sequence is 16 residues long. V was clipped by 6 bases and J by 0 bases, with 17 bases between them. Germline V CDR1 and CDR2: SGHRS, YFSETQ. CDR3 coding DNA: TGCGCCAGCAACGACCAACCGGGGACTAGCACAGATACGCAGTATTTT. This translates into CASNDQPGTSTDTQYF.

V usage is TRBV6-1 and J usage is TRBJ1-1, with 7 bases identical to TRBD1. Trimming at V came to 3 bases and at J to 11 bases, leaving 6 bases not matched to a gene. Per the germline V gene, CDR1 is MNHNS and CDR2 is SASEGT. This CDR3 has 12 residues. In DNA, the CDR3 is TGTGCCAGCAGTGAGCAGACAGGGCACGCTTTCTTT. Protein product: CASSEQTGHAFF.

This chain connects TRBV29-1 to TRBJ2-3; tentative D call: TRBD1 (5 bases). Germline CDR1 SQVTM, CDR2 ANQGSEA. CDR3 length: 14 amino acids. The V gene lost 1 base and the J gene lost 1 base, with 9 bases spanning the gap. The CDR3 DNA sequence: TGCAGCGTTGAAGGCCTGGGGCGCACAGATACGCAGTATTTT. It specifies CSVEGLGRTDTQYF.

The chain employs TRBV19 and TRBJ1-6, with 10 bases lining up with TRBD1. Trimming removed 4 bases from V and 7 bases from J; junction bases left unmatched: 1. Germline V gene lookup returns CDR1 LNHDA and CDR2 SQIVND (reference sequence). The CDR3 is 14 residues long. The CDR3: CASSRGQGNSPLHF. The CDR3 DNA sequence: TGTGCCAGTAGTAGGGGACAGGGGAATTCACCCCTCCACTTT.

This chain links TRBV6-6 with TRBJ2-1; 7 bases are a match to TRBD2. Germline CDR1 is MNHNY and CDR2 is SVGAGI (reference sequence). V shed 6 bases and J 10 bases; nucleotides not matched to a gene: 12. The CDR3 spans 14 residues. The CDR3 here is CASSLGLQSYEQFF. The CDR3 nucleotides read TGTGCCAGCAGCCTGGGACTACAGAGTTACGAGCAGTTCTTC.

The chain has TRBV9 and TRBJ1-2; D is unclear. Germline V gene sequence: CDR1 SGDLS, CDR2 YYNGEE. Trimming pared 4 bases from V and 4 bases from J, leaving 11 bases between. The CDR3 totals 13 residues. The CDR3 protein is CASSLGRGYGYTF. In DNA, the CDR3 is TGTGCCAGCAGCCTAGGGCGGGGCTATGGCTACACCTTC.

The chain couples TRBV2 to TRBJ2-7, with D perhaps TRBD2 (5 bases). With 6 bases removed from V and 4 bases from J, the gap between germline ends came to 10 bases. This CDR3 comprises 12 residues. Germline CDR1 reads SNHLY; CDR2 reads FYNNEI. CDR3 nucleotides: TGTGCCAGCAGCCTGACGGGGTACGAGCAGTACTTC. Amino acids: CASSLTGYEQYF.

The J gene is TRBJ1-2, the V gene TRBV9, with D possibly being TRBD1 (5 bases). Per the germline V gene, CDR1 is SGDLS and CDR2 is YYNGEE. V lost 6 bases to trimming and J lost 6 bases, with 18 bases between them. This CDR3 is 14 amino acids long. CDR3 protein: CASNTPGRGDGYTF. The DNA for the CDR3 is TGTGCCAGCAACACTCCGGGGAGGGGCGATGGCTACACCTTC.

The chain combines TRBV19 with TRBJ1-2, with D uncertain. V was cut by 9 bases and J by 5 bases, with 22 bases left in between. This CDR3 region has 15 residues. CDR1 is LNHDA and CDR2 is SQIVND in the germline V gene (reference sequence). CDR3 DNA: TGTGCCAGCCTACCCGAAAGGAGTTCGCCTTATGGCTACACCTTC. Translating gives CASLPERSSPYGYTF.

The gene calls are TRBV6-1 and TRBJ2-7; D might be TRBD1 (6 bases). Trimming pared 1 base from V and 2 bases from J, leaving 18 bases between. Germline CDR1 and CDR2: MNHNS and SASEGT. The length of the CDR3 is 17 residues. CDR3 coding DNA: TGTGCCAGCAGTGAAGAGGGCTGGGGGCCGGTGACCTACGAGCAGTACTTC. As protein: CASSEEGWGPVTYEQYF.

The chain links TRBV5-1 to TRBJ1-1; D is possibly TRBD1 (6 bases). Germline V gives CDR1 SGHRS, CDR2 YFSETQ. This CDR3 contains 18 residues. V dropped 4 bases and J dropped 0 bases, with 22 bases sitting between them. CDR3 protein: CASSADWGREGLNTEAFF. CDR3 bases: TGCGCCAGCAGCGCTGATTGGGGGCGTGAGGGATTGAACACTGAAGCTTTCTTT.